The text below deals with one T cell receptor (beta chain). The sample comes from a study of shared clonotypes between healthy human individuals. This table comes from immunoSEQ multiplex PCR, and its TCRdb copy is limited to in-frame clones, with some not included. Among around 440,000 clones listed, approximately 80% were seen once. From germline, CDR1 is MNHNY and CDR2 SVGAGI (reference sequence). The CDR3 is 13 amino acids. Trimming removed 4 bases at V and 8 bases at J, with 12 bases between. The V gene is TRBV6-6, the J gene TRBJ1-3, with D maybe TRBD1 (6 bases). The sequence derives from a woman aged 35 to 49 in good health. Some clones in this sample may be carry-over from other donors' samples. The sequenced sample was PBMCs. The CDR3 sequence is CASSSSDSYTIYF. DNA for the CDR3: TGTGCCAGCAGTTCCTCGGACAGTTACACCATATATTTT.